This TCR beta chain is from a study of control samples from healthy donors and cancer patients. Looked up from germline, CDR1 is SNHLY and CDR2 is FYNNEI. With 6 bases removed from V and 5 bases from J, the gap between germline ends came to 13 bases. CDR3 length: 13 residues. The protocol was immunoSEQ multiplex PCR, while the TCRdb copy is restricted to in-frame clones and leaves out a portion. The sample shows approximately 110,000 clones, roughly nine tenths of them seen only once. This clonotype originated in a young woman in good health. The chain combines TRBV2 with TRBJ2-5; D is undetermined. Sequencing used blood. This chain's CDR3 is CASSERLVETQYF. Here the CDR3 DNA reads TGTGCCAGCAGCGAACGCCTGGTCGAGACCCAGTACTTC.